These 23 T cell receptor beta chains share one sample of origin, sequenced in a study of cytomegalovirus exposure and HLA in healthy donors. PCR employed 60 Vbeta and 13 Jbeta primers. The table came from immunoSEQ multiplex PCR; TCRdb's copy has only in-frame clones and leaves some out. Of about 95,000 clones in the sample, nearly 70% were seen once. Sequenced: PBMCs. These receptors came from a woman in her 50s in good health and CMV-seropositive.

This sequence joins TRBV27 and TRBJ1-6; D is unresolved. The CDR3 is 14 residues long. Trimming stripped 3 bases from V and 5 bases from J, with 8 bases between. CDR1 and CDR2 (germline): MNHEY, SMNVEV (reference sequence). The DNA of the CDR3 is TGTGCCAGCAGTTTTTTAACAGATAATTCACCCCTCCACTTT. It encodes CASSFLTDNSPLHF.

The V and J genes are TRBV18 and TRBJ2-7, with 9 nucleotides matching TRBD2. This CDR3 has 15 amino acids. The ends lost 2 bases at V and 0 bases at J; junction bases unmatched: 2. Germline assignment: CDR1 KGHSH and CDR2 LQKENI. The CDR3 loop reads CASSPRTSASYEQYF. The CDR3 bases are TGTGCCAGCTCACCAAGGACTAGCGCCTCCTACGAGCAGTACTTC.

CDR3: CASSRDRGEYQPQHF. CDR3 in DNA: TGTGCCAGTAGCCGGGACAGGGGCGAGTATCAGCCCCAGCATTTT. This chain links TRBV19 with TRBJ1-5, with 10 bases aligning to TRBD1. CDR3 size: 15 residues. The germline V gene encodes CDR1 LNHDA and CDR2 SQIVND (reference sequence). With V trimmed by 6 bases and J by 5 bases, 7 bases remained unmatched.

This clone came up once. The CDR3 DNA is TGTGCCAGCAGCGTAGAGACAGGGGGTTGGGGTGAGCAGTTCTTC. This sequence encodes CASSVETGGWGEQFF. The chain joins TRBV9 to TRBJ2-1; 9 bases line up with TRBD1. Germline V gives CDR1 SGDLS, CDR2 YYNGEE. V was clipped by 0 bases and J by 9 bases; unmatched bases: 7. This CDR3 comprises 15 residues.

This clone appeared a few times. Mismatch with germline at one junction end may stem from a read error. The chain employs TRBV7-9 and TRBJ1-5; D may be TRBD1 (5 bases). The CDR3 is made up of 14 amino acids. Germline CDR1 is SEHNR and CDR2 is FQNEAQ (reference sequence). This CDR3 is CSSSWGGVGQPQHF. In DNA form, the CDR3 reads TGTTCCAGCAGCTGGGGGGGAGTCGGGCAGCCCCAGCATTTT.

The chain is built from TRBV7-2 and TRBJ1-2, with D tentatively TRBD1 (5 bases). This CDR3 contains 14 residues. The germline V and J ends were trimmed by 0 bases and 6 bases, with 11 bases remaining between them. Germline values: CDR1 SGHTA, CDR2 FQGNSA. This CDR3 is CASSLAAGNHGYTF. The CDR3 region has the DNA TGTGCCAGCAGCTTAGCGGCAGGGAATCATGGCTACACCTTC.

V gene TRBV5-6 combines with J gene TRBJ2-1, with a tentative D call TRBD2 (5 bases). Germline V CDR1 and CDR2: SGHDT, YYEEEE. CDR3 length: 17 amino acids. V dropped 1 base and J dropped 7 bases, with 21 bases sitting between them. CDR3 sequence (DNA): TGTGCCAGCAGCTTGTTCCTAGCCCACCTAAAATATAATGAGCAGTTCTTC. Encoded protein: CASSLFLAHLKYNEQFF. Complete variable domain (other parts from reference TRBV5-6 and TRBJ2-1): DAGVTQSPTHLIKTRGQQVTLRCSPKSGHDTVSWYQQALGQGPQFIFQYYEEEERQRGNFPDRFSGHQFPNYSSELNVNALLLGDSALYLCASSLFLAHLKYNEQFFGPGTRLTVL.

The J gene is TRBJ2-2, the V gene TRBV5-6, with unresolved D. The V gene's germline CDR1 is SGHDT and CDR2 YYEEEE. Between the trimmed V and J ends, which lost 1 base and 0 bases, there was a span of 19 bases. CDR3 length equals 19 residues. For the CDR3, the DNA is TGTGCCAGCAGCTTGAGTCAAGGTGTGTGGCAGGCGAACACCGGGGAGCTGTTTTTT. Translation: CASSLSQGVWQANTGELFF.

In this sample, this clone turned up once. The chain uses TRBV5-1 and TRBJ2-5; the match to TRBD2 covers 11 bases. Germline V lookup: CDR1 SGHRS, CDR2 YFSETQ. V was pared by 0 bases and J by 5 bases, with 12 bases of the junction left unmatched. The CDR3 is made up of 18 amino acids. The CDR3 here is CASSLATLAGAGGETQYF. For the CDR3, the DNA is TGCGCCAGCAGCTTGGCCACACTAGCGGGAGCCGGGGGGGAGACCCAGTACTTC.

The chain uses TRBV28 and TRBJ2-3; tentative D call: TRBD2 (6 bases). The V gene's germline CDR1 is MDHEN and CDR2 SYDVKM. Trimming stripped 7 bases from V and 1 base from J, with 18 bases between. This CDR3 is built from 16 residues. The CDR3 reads CASTPPGLAGTDTQYF. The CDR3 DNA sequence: TGTGCCAGCACCCCTCCGGGGTTAGCGGGCACAGATACGCAGTATTTT.

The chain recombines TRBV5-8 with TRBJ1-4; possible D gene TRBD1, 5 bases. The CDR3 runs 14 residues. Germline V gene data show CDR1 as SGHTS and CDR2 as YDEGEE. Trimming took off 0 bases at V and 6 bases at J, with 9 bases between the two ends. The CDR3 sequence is CASSLGGRDEKLFF. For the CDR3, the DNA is TGTGCCAGCAGCTTGGGGGGCCGAGATGAAAAACTGTTTTTT.

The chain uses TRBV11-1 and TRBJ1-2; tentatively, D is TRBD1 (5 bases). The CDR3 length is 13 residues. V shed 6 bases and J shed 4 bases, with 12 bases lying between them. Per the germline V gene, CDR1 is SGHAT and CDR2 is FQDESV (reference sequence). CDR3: CASRSGGGYGYTF. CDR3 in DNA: TGTGCCAGCAGGAGTGGGGGAGGCTATGGCTACACCTTC.

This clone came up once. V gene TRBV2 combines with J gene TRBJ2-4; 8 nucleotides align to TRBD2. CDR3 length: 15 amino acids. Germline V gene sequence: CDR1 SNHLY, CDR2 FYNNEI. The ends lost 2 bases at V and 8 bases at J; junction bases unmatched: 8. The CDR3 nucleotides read TGTGCCAGCAGTGAAAGTCGGGGGGGCCAATACATTCAGTACTTC. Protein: CASSESRGGQYIQYF.

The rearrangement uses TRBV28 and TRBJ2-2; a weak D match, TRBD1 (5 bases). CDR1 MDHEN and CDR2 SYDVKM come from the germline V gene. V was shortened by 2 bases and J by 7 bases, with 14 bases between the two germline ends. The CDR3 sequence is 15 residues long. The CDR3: CASSLQGLWSGELFF. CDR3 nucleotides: TGTGCCAGCAGTTTACAGGGCCTATGGAGCGGGGAGCTGTTTTTT.

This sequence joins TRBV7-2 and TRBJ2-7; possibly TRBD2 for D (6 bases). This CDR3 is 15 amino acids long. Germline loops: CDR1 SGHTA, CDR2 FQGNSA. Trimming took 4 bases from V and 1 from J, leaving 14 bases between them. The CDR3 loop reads CASSSSGSGSYEQYF. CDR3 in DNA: TGTGCCAGCAGCTCCTCCGGGAGTGGGTCCTACGAGCAGTACTTC.

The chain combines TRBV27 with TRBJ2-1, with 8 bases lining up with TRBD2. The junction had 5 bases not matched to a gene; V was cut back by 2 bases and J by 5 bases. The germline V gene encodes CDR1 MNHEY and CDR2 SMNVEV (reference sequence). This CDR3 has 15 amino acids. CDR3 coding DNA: TGTGCCAGCAGTTTAAACGGGAGGGTTAACAATGAGCAGTTCTTC. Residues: CASSLNGRVNNEQFF.

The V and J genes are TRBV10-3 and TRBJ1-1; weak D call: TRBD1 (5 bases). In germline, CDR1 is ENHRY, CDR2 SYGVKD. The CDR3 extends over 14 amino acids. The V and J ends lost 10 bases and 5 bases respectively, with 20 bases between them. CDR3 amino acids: CATLRGEDKTEAFF. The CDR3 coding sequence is TGTGCCACCCTGCGGGGGGAGGATAAGACTGAAGCTTTCTTT.

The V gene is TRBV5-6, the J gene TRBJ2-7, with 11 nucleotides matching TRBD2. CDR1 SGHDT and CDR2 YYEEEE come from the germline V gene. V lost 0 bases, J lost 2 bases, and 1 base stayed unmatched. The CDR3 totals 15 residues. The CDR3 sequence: CASSLVLAGAYEQYF. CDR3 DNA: TGTGCCAGCAGCTTGGTACTAGCGGGAGCCTACGAGCAGTACTTC.

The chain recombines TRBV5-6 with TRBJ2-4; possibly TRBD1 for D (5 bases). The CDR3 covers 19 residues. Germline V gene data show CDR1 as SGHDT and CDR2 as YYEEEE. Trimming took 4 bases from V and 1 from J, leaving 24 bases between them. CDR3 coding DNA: TGTGCCAGCAGCAATCTTGGCTGGAAGGGGATGGTCGCCAAAAACATTCAGTACTTC. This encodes CASSNLGWKGMVAKNIQYF.

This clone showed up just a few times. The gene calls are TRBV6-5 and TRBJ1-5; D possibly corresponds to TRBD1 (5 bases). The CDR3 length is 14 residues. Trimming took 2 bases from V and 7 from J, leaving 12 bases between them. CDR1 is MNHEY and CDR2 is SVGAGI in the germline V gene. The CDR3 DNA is TGTGCCAGCAGTTACATAGGGGCGGAGCAGCCCCAGCATTTT. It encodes CASSYIGAEQPQHF.

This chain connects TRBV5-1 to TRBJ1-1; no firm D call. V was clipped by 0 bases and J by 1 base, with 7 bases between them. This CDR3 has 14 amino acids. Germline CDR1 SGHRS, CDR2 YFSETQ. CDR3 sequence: CASSLVAENTEAFF. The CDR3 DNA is TGCGCCAGCAGCTTGGTGGCAGAGAACACTGAAGCTTTCTTT.

CDR3 coding DNA: TGTGCCAGCAGGGGGCCGAATTCACCCCTCCACTTT. It translates to CASRGPNSPLHF. This sequence joins TRBV6-1 and TRBJ1-6, with D possibly matching TRBD1 (5 bases). Germline-derived CDR1 and CDR2 are MNHNS and SASEGT. The CDR3 is 12 amino acids. Trimming cost V 6 bases and J 7 bases, with 7 bases left between them.

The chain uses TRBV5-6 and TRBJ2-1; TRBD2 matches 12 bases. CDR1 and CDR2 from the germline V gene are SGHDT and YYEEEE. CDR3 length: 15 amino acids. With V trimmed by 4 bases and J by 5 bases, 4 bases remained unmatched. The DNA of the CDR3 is TGTGCCAGCAGCCTTACTAGCGGGGGGCACAATGAGCAGTTCTTC. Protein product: CASSLTSGGHNEQFF.